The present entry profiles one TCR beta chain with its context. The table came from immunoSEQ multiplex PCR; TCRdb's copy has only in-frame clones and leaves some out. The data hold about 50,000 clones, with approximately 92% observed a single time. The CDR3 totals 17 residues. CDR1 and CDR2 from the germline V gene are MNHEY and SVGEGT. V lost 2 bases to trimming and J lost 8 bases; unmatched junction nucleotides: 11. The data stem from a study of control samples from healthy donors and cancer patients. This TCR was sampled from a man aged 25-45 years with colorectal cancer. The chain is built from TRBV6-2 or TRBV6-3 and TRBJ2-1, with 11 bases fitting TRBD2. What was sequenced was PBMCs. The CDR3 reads CASSYRFQTSGGDEQFF. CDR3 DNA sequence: TGTGCCAGCAGTTACCGGTTTCAAACTAGCGGGGGCGATGAGCAGTTCTTC.